This note documents a single T cell receptor beta chain sequence. A quantity of roughly 0.5 to 1 ug RNA underwent reverse transcription using random hexamers. Each CDR3 protein is one row after TCRdb ran MiXCR on the immunoSEQ multiplex PCR reads. The repertoire holds over 15,000 distinct CDR3 sequences, with around 96% as singletons. V dropped 7 bases and J dropped 3; count of bases not matched to a gene: 12. Germline-derived CDR1 and CDR2 are LNHDA and SQIVND (reference sequence). This CDR3 is built from 16 residues. The source of the sample is a study of CD8 T cells in Susac syndrome. The chain is built from TRBV19 and TRBJ1-5; TRBD1 agrees at 7 bases. Input material: CD8+ T cells from PBMCs. This sequence originates from a human donor in good health. The CDR3 coding sequence is TGTGCCAGTACCCTGAGTGGGGACAGTGACAATCAGCCCCAGCATTTT. Amino acid sequence: CASTLSGDSDNQPQHF.